This T cell receptor (beta chain) is from a study of shared T cell receptors in the human thymus. The table came from immunoSEQ multiplex PCR; TCRdb's copy has only in-frame clones and leaves some out. Among 500,000 to 550,000 clones listed, approximately 78% were seen once. Germline V gene sequence: CDR1 LNHNV, CDR2 YYDKDF (reference sequence). Deletions cut 1 base from V and 8 bases from J, with 17 bases between. The CDR3 sequence is 16 residues long. These records were also assigned to another study, of human thymus T cells. From that second work: Samples came from healthy Finnish infants during open corrective cardiac surgery. Thymus tissue for the work was resected from patients undergoing corrective heart surgery. Unrelated individuals were reported by related research to share highly overlapping thymic repertoires.

The TCR originated in a boy under two years old with a congenital heart defect. The sequencing sample was made of thymocytes. The V and J genes are TRBV15 and TRBJ1-4; D might be TRBD1 (6 bases). The CDR3 DNA follows: TGTGCCACCAGCAGAGTGGGAACCGGGACACCAGAAAAACTGTTTTTT. It specifies CATSRVGTGTPEKLFF.